This T cell receptor beta chain was sequenced in a study of T cells after yellow fever vaccination. A single record per CDR3 protein comes from TCRdb applying MiXCR to the 5' RACE reads. This table has 300,000 to 400,000 distinct CDR3 sequences, roughly 8.7% appearing once. Findings of the study overall: Secondary responses were weaker yet peaked faster, day 5 versus 15.

With respect to this clonotype: What it binds is unknown.

The CDR3 is 14 amino acids. Trimming removed 1 base at V and 3 bases at J, with 11 bases between. Germline V gene lookup returns CDR1 SGDLS and CDR2 YYNGEE. The rearrangement links TRBV9 to TRBJ2-7; D might be TRBD1 (6 bases). This sample comprised PBMCs, obtained on the day of the first yellow fever vaccination. This receptor was obtained from a man aged 18 to 30 who received the YFV17D yellow fever vaccine. The CDR3 coding sequence is TGTGCCAGCAGCGTAAGAGACAGGAGCTACGAGCAGTACTTC. It yields the protein CASSVRDRSYEQYF.